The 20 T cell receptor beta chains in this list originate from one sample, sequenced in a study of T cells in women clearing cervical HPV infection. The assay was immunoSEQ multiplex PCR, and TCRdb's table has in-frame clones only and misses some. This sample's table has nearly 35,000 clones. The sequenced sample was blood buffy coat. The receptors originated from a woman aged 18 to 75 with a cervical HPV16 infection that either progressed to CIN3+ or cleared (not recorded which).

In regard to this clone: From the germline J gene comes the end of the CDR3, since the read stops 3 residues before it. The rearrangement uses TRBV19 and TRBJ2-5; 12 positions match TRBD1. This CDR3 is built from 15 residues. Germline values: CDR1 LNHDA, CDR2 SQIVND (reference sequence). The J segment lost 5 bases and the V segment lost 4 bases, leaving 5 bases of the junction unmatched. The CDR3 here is CASSTGTGGSETQYF. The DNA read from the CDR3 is TGTGCCAGTAGTACCGGGACAGGGGGCAGCGAGACC.

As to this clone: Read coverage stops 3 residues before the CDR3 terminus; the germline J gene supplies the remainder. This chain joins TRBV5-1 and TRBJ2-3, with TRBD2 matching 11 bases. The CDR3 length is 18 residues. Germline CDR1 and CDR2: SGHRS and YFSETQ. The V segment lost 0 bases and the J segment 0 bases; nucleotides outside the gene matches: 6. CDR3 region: CASSLGASGGKSTDTQYF. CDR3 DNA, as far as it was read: TGCGCCAGCAGCTTGGGGGCTAGCGGGGGGAAGAGCACAGATACG.

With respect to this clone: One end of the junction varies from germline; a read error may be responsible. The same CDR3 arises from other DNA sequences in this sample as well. CDR3 region: CASSLTGADSGNTIYF. The part of the CDR3 DNA that was read is TGTGCCAGCAGTTTAACAGGGGCAGACTCTGGAAACACG. V is TRBV2 and J is TRBJ1-3; 7 positions agree with TRBD1. The DNA ends 3 residues before the CDR3 does, and the rest of the CDR3 is filled in from the germline J gene. The CDR3 has 16 amino acids. Germline lookup yields CDR1 SNHLY and CDR2 FYNNEI.

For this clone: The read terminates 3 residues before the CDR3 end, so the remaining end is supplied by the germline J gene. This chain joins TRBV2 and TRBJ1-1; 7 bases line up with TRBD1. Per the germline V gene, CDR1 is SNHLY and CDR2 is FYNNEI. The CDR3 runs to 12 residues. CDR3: CASSERTGEAFF. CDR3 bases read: TGTGCCAGCAGTGAACGGACAGGAGAA.

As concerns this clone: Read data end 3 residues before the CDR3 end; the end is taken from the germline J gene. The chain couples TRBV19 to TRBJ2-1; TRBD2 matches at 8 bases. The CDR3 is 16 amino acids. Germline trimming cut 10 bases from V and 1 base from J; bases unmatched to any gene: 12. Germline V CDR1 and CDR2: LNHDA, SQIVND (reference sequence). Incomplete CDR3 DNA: TGTGCCACCTCCACCGGGACTAGTAGTTCCTACAATGAG. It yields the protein CATSTGTSSSYNE. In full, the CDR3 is CATSTGTSSSYNEQFF.

The CDR3: CASSLRQGANSPLFF. The sequenced part of the CDR3 DNA is TGTGCCAGCAGCTTAAGACAGGGGGCGAATTCGCCA. V usage is TRBV7-6 and J usage is TRBJ1-4; TRBD1 aligns across 10 bases. The read finishes 3 residues shy of the CDR3 end, and the germline J gene is used to complete it. Germline values: CDR1 SGHVS, CDR2 FNYEAQ. The CDR3 has 15 amino acids.

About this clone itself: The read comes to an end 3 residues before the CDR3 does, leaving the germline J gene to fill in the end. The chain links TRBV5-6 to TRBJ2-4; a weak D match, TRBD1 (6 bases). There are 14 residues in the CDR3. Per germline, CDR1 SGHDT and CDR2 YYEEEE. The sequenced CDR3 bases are TGTGCCAGCAGCGATAGACAGGAGACCTATGGT. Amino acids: CASSDRQETYG. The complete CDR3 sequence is CASSDRQETYGQYF.

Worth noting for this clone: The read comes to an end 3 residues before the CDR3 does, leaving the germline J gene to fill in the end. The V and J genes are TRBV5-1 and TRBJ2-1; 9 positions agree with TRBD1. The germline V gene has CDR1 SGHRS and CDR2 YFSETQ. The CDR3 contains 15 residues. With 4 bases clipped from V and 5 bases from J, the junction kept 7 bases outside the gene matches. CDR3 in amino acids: CASSGGQGRNNEQFF. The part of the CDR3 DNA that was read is TGCGCCAGCAGCGGGGGACAGGGACGTAACAATGAG.

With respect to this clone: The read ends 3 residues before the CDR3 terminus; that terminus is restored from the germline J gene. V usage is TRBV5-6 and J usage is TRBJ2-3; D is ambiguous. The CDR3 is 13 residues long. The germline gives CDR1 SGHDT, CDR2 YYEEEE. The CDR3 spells CASSLVLRETQYF. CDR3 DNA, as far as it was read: TGTGCCAGCAGCTTGGTCCTCCGCGAGACG.

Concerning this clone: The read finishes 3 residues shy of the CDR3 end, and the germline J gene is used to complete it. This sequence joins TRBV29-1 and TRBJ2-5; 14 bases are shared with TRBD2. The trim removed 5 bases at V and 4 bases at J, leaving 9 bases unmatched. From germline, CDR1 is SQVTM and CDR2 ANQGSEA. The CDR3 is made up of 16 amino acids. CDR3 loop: CSVIIGTSGSGETQYF. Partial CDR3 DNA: TGCAGCGTTATAATCGGGACTAGCGGGAGTGGAGAGACC.

The sequenced part of the CDR3 DNA is TGTGCCAGCAGCTCAGTAGCGGGAATTAACACCGGGGAG. This codes for CASSSVAGINTGE. The complete CDR3 sequence is CASSSVAGINTGELFF. V is TRBV7-3 and J is TRBJ2-2, with 8 nucleotides matching TRBD2. Read sequence stops 3 residues before the CDR3 end, and the germline J gene provides the missing end. The ends lost 4 bases at V and 2 bases at J; junction bases unmatched: 6. The CDR3 has 16 residues. Germline loops: CDR1 SGHTA, CDR2 FQGTGA.

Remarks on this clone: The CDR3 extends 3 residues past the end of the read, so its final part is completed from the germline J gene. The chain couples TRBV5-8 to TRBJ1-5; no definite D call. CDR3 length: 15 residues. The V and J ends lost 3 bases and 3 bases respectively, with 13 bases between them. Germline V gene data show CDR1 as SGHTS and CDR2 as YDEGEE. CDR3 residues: CASSYMGRYNQPQHF. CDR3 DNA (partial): TGTGCCAGCAGCTACATGGGCAGATACAATCAGCCC.

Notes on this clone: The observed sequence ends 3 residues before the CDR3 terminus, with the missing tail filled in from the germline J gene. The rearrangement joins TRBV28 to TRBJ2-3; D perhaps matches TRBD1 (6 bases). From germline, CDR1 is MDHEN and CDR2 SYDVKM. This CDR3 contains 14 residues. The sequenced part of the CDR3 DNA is TGTGCCAGCAGTTCCGGACAGTCCCCCCGGGCG. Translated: CASSSGQSPRA. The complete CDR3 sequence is CASSSGQSPRAQYF. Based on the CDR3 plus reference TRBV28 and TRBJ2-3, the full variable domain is DVKVTQSSRYLVKRTGEKVFLECVQDMDHENMFWYRQDPGLGLRLIYFSYDVKMKEKGDIPEGYSVSREKKERFSLILESASTNQTSMYLCASSSGQSPRAQYFGPGTRLTVL.

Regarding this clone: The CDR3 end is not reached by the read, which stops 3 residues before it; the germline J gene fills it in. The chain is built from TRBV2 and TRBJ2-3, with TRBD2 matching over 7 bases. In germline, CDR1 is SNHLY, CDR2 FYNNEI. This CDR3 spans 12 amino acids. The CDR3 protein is CASSTGLGAQYF. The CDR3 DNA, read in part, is TGTGCCAGCAGTACCGGACTAGGAGCG.

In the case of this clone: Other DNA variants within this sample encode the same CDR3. The covered CDR3 bases are TGTGCCAGCTCACCACAAGGGTTTGAGGACACC. Its protein is CASSPQGFEDT. The CDR3 as a whole reads CASSPQGFEDTIYF. V is TRBV18 and J is TRBJ1-3; D unresolved. The read falls 3 residues short of the CDR3 end, and the missing part is taken from the germline J gene. V lost 1 base, J lost 8 bases, and 12 bases lay in between. Looked up from germline, CDR1 is KGHSH and CDR2 is LQKENI. The CDR3 consists of 14 residues.

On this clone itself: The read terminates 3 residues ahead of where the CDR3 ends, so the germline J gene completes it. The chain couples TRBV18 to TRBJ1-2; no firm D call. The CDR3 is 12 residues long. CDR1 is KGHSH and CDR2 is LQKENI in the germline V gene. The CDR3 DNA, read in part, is TGTGCCAGCTCACCATCAGAAGTTGAC. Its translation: CASSPSEVD. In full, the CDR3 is CASSPSEVDYTF. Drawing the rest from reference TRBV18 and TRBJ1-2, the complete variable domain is NAGVMQNPRHLVRRRGQEARLRCSPMKGHSHVYWYRQLPEEGLKFMVYLQKENIIDESGMPKERFSAEFPKEGPSILRIQQVVRGDSAAYFCASSPSEVDYTFGSGTRLTVV.

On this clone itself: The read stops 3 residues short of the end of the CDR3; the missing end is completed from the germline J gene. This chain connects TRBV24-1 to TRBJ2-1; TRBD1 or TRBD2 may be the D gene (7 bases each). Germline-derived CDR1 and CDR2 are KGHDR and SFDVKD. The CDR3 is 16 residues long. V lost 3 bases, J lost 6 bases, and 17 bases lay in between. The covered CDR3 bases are TGTGCCACCAGTGATCCGCCAGGGGGAGGGCTCAATGAG. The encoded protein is CATSDPPGGGLNE. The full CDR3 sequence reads CATSDPPGGGLNEQFF.

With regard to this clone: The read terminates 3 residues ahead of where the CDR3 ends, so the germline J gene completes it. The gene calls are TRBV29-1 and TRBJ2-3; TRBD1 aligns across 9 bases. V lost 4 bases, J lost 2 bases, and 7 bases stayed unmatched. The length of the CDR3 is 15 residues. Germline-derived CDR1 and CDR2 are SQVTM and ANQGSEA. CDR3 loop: CSVGSGQGATDTQYF. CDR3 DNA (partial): TGCAGCGTTGGCTCGGGACAGGGCGCCACAGATACG.

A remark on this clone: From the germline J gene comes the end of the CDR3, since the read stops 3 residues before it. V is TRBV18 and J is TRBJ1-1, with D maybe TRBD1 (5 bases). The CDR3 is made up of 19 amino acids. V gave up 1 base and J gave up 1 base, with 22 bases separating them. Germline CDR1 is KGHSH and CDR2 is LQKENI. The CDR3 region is CASSPLTGSGALTNTEAFF. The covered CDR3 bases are TGTGCCAGCTCACCACTCACAGGAAGTGGAGCCCTCACGAACACTGAA.

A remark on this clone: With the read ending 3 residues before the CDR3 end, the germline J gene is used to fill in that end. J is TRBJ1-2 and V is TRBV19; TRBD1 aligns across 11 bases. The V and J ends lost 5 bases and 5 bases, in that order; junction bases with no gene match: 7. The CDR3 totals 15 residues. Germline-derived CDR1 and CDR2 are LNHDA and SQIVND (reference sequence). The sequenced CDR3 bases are TGTGCCAGTAGTGCACGGGACAGGGGGGTGTATGGC. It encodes CASSARDRGVYG. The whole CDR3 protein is CASSARDRGVYGYTF.